Sequencing of this T cell receptor (beta chain) was carried out in a study of T-cell memory formation after mild COVID-19. Whole-study findings and limits: CD4+ bias marked clones expanding day 15 to 37, unlike balanced contracting clones.

This CDR3 comprises 15 residues. Trimming left V 3 bases short and J 3 bases short, with 11 bases between. Germline CDR1 is SGHTA and CDR2 is FQGNSA. TCRdb processed the 5' RACE reads anew with MiXCR; each CDR3 protein has one entry. This sample carries 250,000 to 350,000 distinct CDR3 sequences, 15% to 20% of them seen once, and the ten largest clones take approximately 23%. This clonotype appeared a few times. Its target is unknown. The rearrangement joins TRBV7-2 to TRBJ2-2; no firm D call. The receptor comes from a man aged 18 to 29 who had mild COVID-19 (a few samples of this study predate the infection). Cell type and time point are not known. Sequencing was carried out using PBMCs or a T cell subset sorted from them (not recorded which). The DNA of the CDR3 is TGTGCCAGCAGCTTCGACCCTCAATACACCGGGGAGCTGTTTTTT. It codes for CASSFDPQYTGELFF. The whole variable domain, filled in from reference TRBV7-2 and TRBJ2-2, reads GAGVSQSPSNKVTEKGKDVELRCDPISGHTALYWYRQSLGQGLEFLIYFQGNSAPDKSGLPSDRFSAERTGGSVSTLTIQRTQQEDSAVYLCASSFDPQYTGELFFGEGSRLTVL.